The rows below give T cell receptor beta chains drawn from one sample of a study of blood T cell repertoires in COVID-19. The assay was immunoSEQ multiplex PCR, and TCRdb's table has in-frame clones only and misses some. The sample holds over 200,000 clones, 89% seen once. Sample: peripheral blood. The receptors were gathered from a man aged 60 to 69 who had recovered from COVID-19. Each CDR3 is given with its conserved first and last residue. D genes are given only for firm matches. Size tells how often a clone was seen (once, few, many) or the class of an expanded clone, and some rows leave it out.

D gene: TRBD2; J gene: TRBJ2-1; clone size: .; V gene: TRBV7-7; CDR3 protein: CASSLSGGLHNEQFF; CDR3 DNA: TGTGCCAGCAGCTTAAGCGGGGGGCTTCACAATGAGCAGTTCTTC
D gene: TRBD1; J gene: TRBJ1-3; clone size: once; V gene: TRBV5-1; CDR3 protein: CASSLEGQSSGNTIYF; CDR3 DNA: TGCGCCAGCAGCTTGGAGGGACAGAGCTCTGGAAACACCATATATTTT
D gene: TRBD2; J gene: TRBJ2-2; clone size: .; V gene: TRBV7-8; CDR3 protein: CASSLVGGWDTGELFF; CDR3 DNA: TGTGCCAGCAGCTTAGTCGGGGGGTGGGACACCGGGGAGCTGTTTTTT
D gene: .; J gene: TRBJ1-1; clone size: .; V gene: TRBV23-1; CDR3 protein: CASSQSSQVPPLLGTEAFF; CDR3 DNA: TGCGCCAGCAGTCAGTCCTCGCAGGTTCCTCCTCTCTTAGGCACTGAAGCTTTCTTT
D gene: TRBD1; J gene: TRBJ2-1; clone size: .; V gene: TRBV5-1; CDR3 protein: CASSSTGNSYNEQFF; CDR3 DNA: TGCGCCAGCAGCTCGACAGGGAATTCCTACAATGAGCAGTTCTTC
D gene: .; J gene: TRBJ2-2; clone size: once; V gene: TRBV28; CDR3 protein: CASSLAGKMGELFF; CDR3 DNA: TGTGCCAGCAGTTTGGCGGGAAAAATGGGGGAGCTGTTTTTT
D gene: .; J gene: TRBJ2-1; clone size: .; V gene: TRBV3-1/TRBV3-2; CDR3 protein: CASSQTPLGVQFF; CDR3 DNA: TGTGCCAGCAGCCAAACCCCCTTAGGGGTGCAGTTCTTC
D gene: TRBD2; J gene: TRBJ2-1; clone size: .; V gene: TRBV5-1; CDR3 protein: CASSLASGSNGDEQFF; CDR3 DNA: TGCGCCAGCAGCTTGGCTAGCGGGTCCAATGGGGATGAGCAGTTCTTC
D gene: .; J gene: TRBJ1-1; clone size: few; V gene: TRBV6-5; CDR3 protein: CASSYSRAAEAFF; CDR3 DNA: TGTGCCAGCAGTTACTCGAGGGCAGCTGAAGCTTTCTTT
D gene: .; J gene: TRBJ2-7; clone size: .; V gene: TRBV5-6; CDR3 protein: CASSGTPSEQYF; CDR3 DNA: TGTGCCAGCAGCGGGACACCTTCCGAGCAGTACTTC
D gene: .; J gene: TRBJ2-7; clone size: .; V gene: TRBV10-3; CDR3 protein: CAISTGNGDYEQYF; CDR3 DNA: TGTGCCATCAGTACCGGGAACGGGGACTACGAGCAGTACTTC
D gene: TRBD1; J gene: TRBJ1-2; clone size: .; V gene: TRBV7-9; CDR3 protein: CASSPPGQGIRGYTF; CDR3 DNA: TGTGCCAGCAGCCCACCGGGACAGGGAATCCGTGGCTACACCTTC
D gene: TRBD1; J gene: TRBJ1-1; clone size: .; V gene: TRBV19; CDR3 protein: CASSIDQIRGRTEAFF; CDR3 DNA: TGTGCCAGTAGTATAGATCAAATCAGGGGGAGGACTGAAGCTTTCTTT
D gene: .; J gene: TRBJ2-7; clone size: .; V gene: TRBV23-1; CDR3 protein: CASSQSLGGSDEQYF; CDR3 DNA: TGCGCCAGCAGTCAATCGTTGGGGGGATCCGACGAGCAGTACTTC
D gene: .; J gene: TRBJ2-1; clone size: .; V gene: TRBV7-3; CDR3 protein: CASSLGYLNEQFF; CDR3 DNA: TGTGCCAGCAGCTTGGGCTACCTAAATGAGCAGTTCTTC
D gene: .; J gene: TRBJ2-3; clone size: .; V gene: TRBV18; CDR3 protein: CASSRGLLSTDTQYF; CDR3 DNA: TGTGCCAGCTCGCGCGGACTCCTCAGCACAGATACGCAGTATTTT
D gene: TRBD2; J gene: TRBJ2-2; clone size: .; V gene: TRBV5-4; CDR3 protein: CASSLLAGGNTGELFF; CDR3 DNA: TGTGCCAGCAGCTTGCTAGCGGGGGGGAACACCGGGGAGCTGTTTTTT
D gene: TRBD1; J gene: TRBJ1-2; clone size: .; V gene: TRBV6-6; CDR3 protein: CASSPGQPSGYTF; CDR3 DNA: TGTGCCAGCAGCCCGGGACAGCCATCCGGCTACACCTTC
D gene: .; J gene: TRBJ1-2; clone size: .; V gene: TRBV3-1/TRBV3-2; CDR3 protein: CASSQGDAGYGYTF; CDR3 DNA: TGTGCCAGCAGCCAAGGGGATGCGGGGTATGGCTACACCTTC
D gene: TRBD1; J gene: TRBJ2-3; clone size: few; V gene: TRBV19; CDR3 protein: CASAGQGTDTQYF; CDR3 DNA: TGTGCCAGTGCCGGACAGGGCACAGATACGCAGTATTTT
D gene: TRBD2; J gene: TRBJ2-1; clone size: .; V gene: TRBV3-1/TRBV3-2; CDR3 protein: CASSSLGTSAFF; CDR3 DNA: TGTGCCAGCAGCTCATTGGGGACTAGTGCGTTCTTC
D gene: .; J gene: TRBJ2-5; clone size: .; V gene: TRBV2; CDR3 protein: CASRWRNQETQYF; CDR3 DNA: TGTGCCAGCAGGTGGAGGAACCAAGAGACCCAGTACTTC
D gene: TRBD1; J gene: TRBJ1-2; clone size: once; V gene: TRBV4-2; CDR3 protein: CASSQAKTGGAYGYTF; CDR3 DNA: TGTGCCAGCAGCCAAGCCAAGACAGGGGGGGCATATGGCTACACCTTC
D gene: .; J gene: TRBJ2-7; clone size: .; V gene: TRBV28; CDR3 protein: CASSANRVGSYEQYF; CDR3 DNA: TGTGCCAGCAGTGCCAACAGGGTTGGTTCCTACGAGCAGTACTTC
D gene: .; J gene: TRBJ1-2; clone size: .; V gene: TRBV18; CDR3 protein: CASSPDSYGYTF; CDR3 DNA: TGTGCCAGCTCACCAGACAGCTATGGCTACACCTTC
D gene: .; J gene: TRBJ1-5; clone size: .; V gene: TRBV9; CDR3 protein: CASSVDGGQPQHF; CDR3 DNA: TGTGCCAGCAGCGTGGATGGGGGGCAGCCCCAGCATTTT
D gene: .; J gene: TRBJ2-3; clone size: .; V gene: TRBV9; CDR3 protein: CASSLTEDTQYF; CDR3 DNA: TGTGCCAGCAGCTTGACAGAAGATACGCAGTATTTT
D gene: TRBD1; J gene: TRBJ2-6; clone size: once; V gene: TRBV7-3; CDR3 protein: CASSFRDRAFGSGANVLTF; CDR3 DNA: TGTGCCAGCAGCTTCCGGGACAGGGCTTTCGGTTCTGGGGCCAACGTCCTGACTTTC
D gene: .; J gene: TRBJ1-3; clone size: .; V gene: TRBV7-9; CDR3 protein: CASSLSLAGGNTIYF; CDR3 DNA: TGTGCCAGCAGCTTAAGCCTGGCGGGGGGAAACACCATATATTTT
D gene: TRBD2; J gene: TRBJ2-5; clone size: .; V gene: TRBV5-1; CDR3 protein: CASRAGAVETQYF; CDR3 DNA: TGCGCCAGTCGAGCGGGAGCAGTGGAGACCCAGTACTTC
D gene: .; J gene: TRBJ2-6; clone size: .; V gene: TRBV5-1; CDR3 protein: CASSHNGAGANVLTF; CDR3 DNA: TGCGCCAGCAGCCATAACGGGGCTGGGGCCAACGTCCTGACTTTC
D gene: TRBD2; J gene: TRBJ2-3; clone size: .; V gene: TRBV7-9; CDR3 protein: CASSWRSGETDTQYF; CDR3 DNA: TGTGCCAGCAGCTGGCGTAGCGGGGAGACAGATACGCAGTATTTT
D gene: TRBD1; J gene: TRBJ1-1; clone size: .; V gene: TRBV14; CDR3 protein: CASSRDRGPNTEAFF; CDR3 DNA: TGTGCCAGCAGCCGAGACAGGGGTCCGAACACTGAAGCTTTCTTT
D gene: .; J gene: TRBJ2-7; clone size: .; V gene: TRBV30; CDR3 protein: CAWSASAVGTQTGYEQYF; CDR3 DNA: TGTGCCTGGAGTGCATCAGCCGTAGGGACACAGACCGGCTACGAGCAGTACTTC
D gene: .; J gene: TRBJ1-2; clone size: .; V gene: TRBV5-8; CDR3 protein: CASSRVGVAGYGYTF; CDR3 DNA: TGTGCCAGCAGCCGGGTCGGGGTAGCGGGCTATGGCTACACCTTC
D gene: .; J gene: TRBJ2-7; clone size: .; V gene: TRBV4-2; CDR3 protein: CASSQDGQSSYEQYF; CDR3 DNA: TGTGCCAGCAGCCAAGATGGGCAGAGCTCCTACGAGCAGTACTTC
D gene: TRBD1; J gene: TRBJ1-6; clone size: .; V gene: TRBV4-1; CDR3 protein: CVSSTSTGLGSPLHF; CDR3 DNA: TGCGTCAGCAGCACCTCGACAGGGTTGGGTTCACCCCTCCACTTT
D gene: .; J gene: TRBJ2-1; clone size: .; V gene: TRBV24-1; CDR3 protein: CATSDWQGSDDEQFF; CDR3 DNA: TGTGCCACCAGTGATTGGCAGGGGTCTGACGATGAGCAGTTCTTC
D gene: TRBD2; J gene: TRBJ2-4; clone size: .; V gene: TRBV4-3; CDR3 protein: CASSQETSGSPKNIQYF; CDR3 DNA: TGCGCCAGCAGCCAAGAGACTAGCGGGAGCCCCAAAAACATTCAGTACTTC
D gene: .; J gene: TRBJ2-3; clone size: .; V gene: TRBV24-1; CDR3 protein: CATGGTSTDTQYF; CDR3 DNA: TGTGCCACTGGCGGGACCAGCACAGATACGCAGTATTTT
D gene: TRBD2; J gene: TRBJ2-1; clone size: once; V gene: TRBV10-2; CDR3 protein: CASSPGLAGGNGYNEQFF; CDR3 DNA: TGCGCCAGCAGCCCGGGACTAGCGGGGGGTAATGGCTACAATGAGCAGTTCTTC
D gene: TRBD1; J gene: TRBJ1-3; clone size: .; V gene: TRBV28; CDR3 protein: CASSLTGAGNTIYF; CDR3 DNA: TGTGCCAGCAGTTTGACAGGGGCTGGAAACACCATATATTTT
D gene: TRBD1; J gene: TRBJ1-1; clone size: .; V gene: TRBV7-8; CDR3 protein: CASSRGQVNTEAFF; CDR3 DNA: TGTGCCAGCAGCCGAGGACAGGTCAACACTGAAGCTTTCTTT
D gene: .; J gene: TRBJ2-7; clone size: .; V gene: TRBV5-1; CDR3 protein: CASSPNGGSLSYEQYF; CDR3 DNA: TGCGCCAGCAGCCCAAACGGCGGGTCTCTGTCCTACGAGCAGTACTTC
D gene: .; J gene: TRBJ1-2; clone size: .; V gene: TRBV11-1; CDR3 protein: CASSLDSGDYGYTF; CDR3 DNA: TGTGCCAGCAGCTTGGACAGCGGGGACTATGGCTACACCTTC
D gene: TRBD1; J gene: TRBJ1-4; clone size: .; V gene: TRBV5-1; CDR3 protein: CASRQGLSTNEKLFF; CDR3 DNA: TGCGCCAGCAGACAGGGGTTATCAACTAATGAAAAACTGTTTTTT
D gene: TRBD1; J gene: TRBJ2-2; clone size: .; V gene: TRBV19; CDR3 protein: CASRPGQGVHTGELFF; CDR3 DNA: TGTGCCAGTAGGCCCGGGCAGGGGGTACACACCGGGGAGCTGTTTTTT